This T cell receptor beta chain was observed in a study of blood T cell repertoires in COVID-19. Whole-study context: There were acute and convalescent COVID-19 samples, and they came from the United States, Italy and Spain. The cDNA or gDNA used as material had been derived from T cells, B-cell-depleted T cells, or PBMCs.

Libraries were prepared by immunoSEQ multiplex PCR; TCRdb keeps only in-frame clonotypes and omits some of them. The sample has 270,000 or so clones; around 93% are singletons. Unmatched junction bases numbered 10, after V lost 5 bases and J lost 7 bases. Germline lookup yields CDR1 LGHDT and CDR2 YNNKEL (reference sequence). The length of the CDR3 is 14 residues. Ages ranged from about 18 to 89 years, with residence in approximately 23 US areas. Each participant's cohort was designated according to participant-reported clinical history. The receptor comes from a man aged 35 to 55 who had been exposed to COVID-19. The gene calls are TRBV3-1 (or the pseudogene TRBV3-2) and TRBJ1-2, with 7 bases that match TRBD1. Sequencing used PBMCs or T cells enriched from blood (not recorded which). The CDR3, as DNA: TGTGCCAGCAGCTCCCCTACAGGGGAAGGTGGCTACACCTTC. Translated: CASSSPTGEGGYTF.